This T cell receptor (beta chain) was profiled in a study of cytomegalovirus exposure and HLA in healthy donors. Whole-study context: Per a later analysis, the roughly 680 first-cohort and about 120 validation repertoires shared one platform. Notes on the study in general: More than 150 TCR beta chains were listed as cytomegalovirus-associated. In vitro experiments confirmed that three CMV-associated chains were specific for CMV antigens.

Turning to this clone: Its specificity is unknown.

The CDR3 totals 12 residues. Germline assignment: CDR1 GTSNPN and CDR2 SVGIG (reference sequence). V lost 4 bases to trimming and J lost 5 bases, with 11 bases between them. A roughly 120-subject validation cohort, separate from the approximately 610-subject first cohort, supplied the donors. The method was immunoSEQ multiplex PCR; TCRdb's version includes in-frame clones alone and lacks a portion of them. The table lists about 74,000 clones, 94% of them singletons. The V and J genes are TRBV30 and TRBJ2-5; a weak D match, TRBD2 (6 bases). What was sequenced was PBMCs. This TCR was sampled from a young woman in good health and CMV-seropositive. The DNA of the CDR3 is TGTGCCTGGAATCTTGGGGGGGAGACCCAGTACTTC. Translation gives CAWNLGGETQYF.